Here is one T cell receptor beta chain with its context. This clonotype was detected a few times. Its antigen target is currently unknown. There are no base qualities to consult, and no much larger clone falls within one base. Donors were 35 to 40 systemically healthy Caucasian individuals from Russia aged 6 to 90 years. Around 9.7 milliliters of peripheral blood were collected from each donor into EDTA-treated Vacutainer tubes. PBMCs were isolated by Ficoll-Paque density-gradient centrifugation, with at least 7 million obtained per sample. Trizol reagent was used to extract total RNA from PBMCs, with at least 6 micrograms per sample. The percentages of naive CD45RAhigh/CD27high T cells were determined by flow cytometry on a PBMC aliquot from every donor. The CDR3 contains 11 residues, cysteine and phenylalanine counted. The only DNA kept is the CDR3, 33 bases in frame from the first base. Relative to germline, V is 7 bases shorter and J is 3 bases shorter, with 7 bases between their ends. Taken from the germline V gene, the CDR1 and CDR2 loops are MDHEN and SYDVKM.

This record belongs to a study of blood T cells in healthy people across ages (dated by TCRdb to between 2015 and 2017). Background on the whole study: Template switching captured roughly one uniquely barcoded TCR beta cDNA molecule per two T cells in model experiments. Using deep sequencing normalized with unique cDNA molecular identifiers, the study measured how TCR beta repertoire diversity changes with age. The donors were split into four age groups: young (average approximately 16 years), middle-aged (roughly 39), aged (roughly 60) and long-lived (under 85). To avoid experimental bias, donors of different ages were distributed randomly across sequencing lanes. Two additional independent replicas of 1 million unique cDNA reads from the same blood draw were analyzed for two donors (one aged 18 to 30 and one aged 80 or older).

Results and caveats for the whole study, not just this receptor: Bulk unsorted PBMC profiling prevented conclusive comparison of naive and antigen-experienced compartments. A strong correlation was found between observed TCR beta diversity and the percentage of naive T cells measured by flow cytometry. Compared with the aged group, more naive CD4+ T cells, fewer expanded clones and increased TCR diversity were shown by the long-lived group, suggesting age selection. Estimates of total diversity based on one million sequenced T cells were regarded as lower bounds and as underestimates. As age increased, observed TCR beta diversity per million T cells dropped in a roughly linear way, and a significant reduction was already evident by age 40. Because the CMV infection status of the donors was unknown, age-related changes in expanded clonotypes may potentially have been confounded.

Library generation was performed with 5' RACE. TCRdb lists the instrument as Illumina HiSeq 2500. A second PCR of roughly 7 to 11 cycles was performed with a sample-barcoded 5' primer and a J-beta primer mix. Each TCR beta cDNA molecule received a unique molecular identifier from a template-switch 5' adaptor carrying 12 random nucleotides. Each sample yielded at least 3 million CDR3-containing paired-end reads. All of the RNA was converted into first-strand cDNA using the Mint cDNA synthesis kit, with a TRBC-specific oligonucleotide serving as the primer. After uracil-DNA glycosylase treatment, a first 18-cycle PCR used universal primers M1SS and BC2_uni_R on all cDNA. The authors processed their data as follows. Normalization of each sample was performed by random selection of 1 million high-quality reads, each carrying a distinct molecular identifier. Reads sharing molecular identifiers were discarded rather than binned into consensus sequences. MiTCR, run with a Q25 quality threshold and the strictest error-elimination algorithm, handled CDR3 identification, clonotype clustering and error correction. Lower-bound total TCR beta diversity was estimated with a nonparametric unseen species model using Euler transformation. Using fastp at Q25 and MiXCR, TCRdb reprocessed the public reads and kept productive beta chains. Each entry is one CDR3 protein sequence, shown with its most common DNA and genes. TCRdb's processing, not the authors' own work, is the source of the V and J calls. The sample table lists about 580,000 distinct CDR3 sequences, more than 45% of them with a count of one. Around 24% of the sample is in the top ten clones.

The TCR sequence derives from a man older than 75 in good health. The sequence joins TRBV28 to TRBJ2-7, with the D gene not confidently named. The specimen was blood. The nucleotide sequence reads as follows: TGTGCCAGCACCCAGAACTACGAGCAGTACTTC. The resulting protein is CASTQNYEQYF.